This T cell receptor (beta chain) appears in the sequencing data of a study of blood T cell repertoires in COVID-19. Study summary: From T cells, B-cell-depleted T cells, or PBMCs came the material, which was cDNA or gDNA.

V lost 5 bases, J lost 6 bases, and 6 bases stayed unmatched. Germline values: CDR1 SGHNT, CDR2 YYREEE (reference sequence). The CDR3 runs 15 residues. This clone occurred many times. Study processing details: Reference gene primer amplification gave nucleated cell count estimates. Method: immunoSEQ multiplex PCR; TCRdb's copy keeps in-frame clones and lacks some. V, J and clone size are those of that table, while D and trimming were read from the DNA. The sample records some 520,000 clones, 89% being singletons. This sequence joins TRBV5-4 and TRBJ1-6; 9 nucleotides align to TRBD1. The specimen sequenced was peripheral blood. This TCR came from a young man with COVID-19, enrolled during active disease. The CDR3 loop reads CASSYTGGPNSPLHF. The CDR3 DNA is TGTGCCAGCAGTTATACAGGGGGCCCTAATTCACCCCTCCACTTT.